These T cell receptor beta chains were read from a single sample in a study of shared clonotypes between healthy human individuals. The protocol was immunoSEQ multiplex PCR, while the TCRdb copy is restricted to in-frame clones and leaves out a portion. Seen here are about 2.1 million clones, just under 95% observed once, and the top ten hold approximately 1.6%. Sequenced: naive CD8+ T cells from PBMCs. The receptors were sampled from a man in his late teens or twenties in good health. Some clones in this sample may be carry-over from other donors' samples. Both conserved end residues are part of each CDR3. A D gene is named only where the DNA matches it firmly. Clone size is given for some rows only: seen once, a few or many times, or a class if the clone is expanded.

>TRBD2|TRBJ2-7|TRBV7-7|NA
TGTGCCAGCAGCTCGGGACTAGGAGGGGCATACGAGCAGTACTTC
CASSSGLGGAYEQYF
>TRBD1|TRBJ2-5|TRBV7-3|NA
TGTGCCAGCAGCGCCGGACAGGTTCAAGGAGAGACCCAGTACTTC
CASSAGQVQGETQYF
>TRBD2|TRBJ2-1|TRBV13|NA
TGTGCCAGCAGCTTTAGACTAGCGGGAGGGGTGTACAATGAGCAGTTCTTC
CASSFRLAGGVYNEQFF
>NA|TRBJ1-2|TRBV14|NA
TGTGCCAGCAGCAAGGGCACAGACCCTAACTATGGCTACACCTTC
CASSKGTDPNYGYTF
>NA|TRBJ1-2|TRBV19|NA
TGTGCCAGTACCCCCTCGGTAGGCGGCTACACCTTC
CASTPSVGGYTF
>NA|TRBJ1-1|TRBV27|NA
TGTGCCAGCAGTTTTGTTTCACCGTTGAACACTGAAGCTTTCTTT
CASSFVSPLNTEAFF
>NA|TRBJ1-5|TRBV10-3|once
TGTGCCGCCGGCGGAGGGAAGAATCAGCCCCAGCATTTT
CAAGGGKNQPQHF
>NA|TRBJ2-5|TRBV9|NA
TGTGCCAGCAGCCTGCGGACGGGTCGAGAGACCCAGTACTTC
CASSLRTGRETQYF
>TRBD1|TRBJ2-1|TRBV7-3|NA
TGTGCCAGCAGCTTCGGACAGGGCTCCTACAATGAGCAGTTCTTC
CASSFGQGSYNEQFF
>TRBD2|TRBJ2-2|TRBV10-1|NA
TGCGCCAGCAGTGAGTCGGTAGCGGGAGGAAGCGGGGAGCTGTTTTTT
CASSESVAGGSGELFF
>TRBD2|TRBJ2-1|TRBV7-6|NA
TGTGCCAGCAGCCGCGGACTAGCGGGAGTATGGGATGAGCAGTTCTTC
CASSRGLAGVWDEQFF
>TRBD1|TRBJ1-5|TRBV27|NA
TGTGCCAGCAGTCCCCGACAGGGGAATCAGCCCCAGCATTTT
CASSPRQGNQPQHF
>TRBD2|TRBJ2-7|TRBV5-1|NA
TGCGCCAGCAGCTTGAAAGGGGCGGGAGGGCCATCCCACGAGCAGTACTTC
CASSLKGAGGPSHEQYF
>NA|TRBJ2-3|TRBV5-6|NA
TGTGCCAGCAGCTTGGAGGGTCTTTCAGATACGCAGTATTTT
CASSLEGLSDTQYF
>NA|TRBJ2-7|TRBV27|NA
TGTGCCAGCAGCTGGTCAGGGGCCTACGAGCAGTACTTC
CASSWSGAYEQYF
>NA|TRBJ2-3|TRBV29-1|NA
TGCACGGACAGTAGCACAGATACGCAGTATTTT
CTDSSTDTQYF
>NA|TRBJ2-1|TRBV7-3|NA
TGTGCCAGCAGCTTCCTCGGGGCGAGTATCGATGAGCAGTTCTTC
CASSFLGASIDEQFF
>TRBD1|TRBJ1-1|TRBV27|NA
TGTGCCAGCGCCGACAGGGGCGCCACTGAAGCTTTCTTT
CASADRGATEAFF
>NA|TRBJ2-7|TRBV13|few
TGTGCCAGCAGCCCGAGCTCCTACGAGCAGTACTTC
CASSPSSYEQYF
>NA|TRBJ1-3|TRBV5-1|NA
TGCGCCAGCAGCCCCCGGACAGCCAGAGACTCTGGAAACACCATATATTTT
CASSPRTARDSGNTIYF
>NA|TRBJ2-1|TRBV2|NA
TGTGCCAGCAACAGGAACCTATACAATGAGCAGTTCTTC
CASNRNLYNEQFF
>NA|TRBJ2-7|TRBV9|once
TGTGCCAGCAGCGAAAGCGCGGTACCCTACGAGCAGTACTTC
CASSESAVPYEQYF
>NA|TRBJ1-1|TRBV28|NA
TGTGCCAGCAGTTTACGGGGGCAGGGCCTTACTGAAGCTTTCTTT
CASSLRGQGLTEAFF
>TRBD2|TRBJ2-2|TRBV4-1|NA
TGCGCCAGCAGCCACACGACTAGCGGGAGATTGGTCGGGGAGCTGTTTTTT
CASSHTTSGRLVGELFF
>NA|TRBJ2-2|TRBV10-2|NA
TGCGCCAGCAGTGAGTCGCCGTGGGCGAACACCGGGGAGCTGTTTTTT
CASSESPWANTGELFF
>NA|TRBJ2-7|TRBV28|NA
TGTGCCAGCAGTTTAAATACCCGGGGGCAGTACTTC
CASSLNTRGQYF
>NA|TRBJ1-4|TRBV7-3|few
TGTGCCAGTATCCCCTATGGGGGCTTGGGTGAAAAACTGTTTTTT
CASIPYGGLGEKLFF
>NA|TRBJ2-7|TRBV9|NA
TGTGCCAGCAGCCTCTGGGACGGGGGTTACTACGAGCAGTACTTC
CASSLWDGGYYEQYF
>NA|TRBJ2-5|TRBV1|NA
TGCACCAGCTCGAGGGGACTAGCGGGAGTAAGGAGAGGAGAGACCCAGTACTTC
CTSSRGLAGVRRGETQYF
>NA|TRBJ1-1|TRBV5-1|NA
TGCGCCAGCAGCTTGGTGGCGGGGCAGATGAACACTGAAGCTTTCTTT
CASSLVAGQMNTEAFF
>NA|TRBJ2-3|TRBV7-9|NA
TGTGCCAGCAGCCCGGACTCCACAGATACGCAGTATTTT
CASSPDSTDTQYF
>NA|TRBJ2-1|TRBV25-1|NA
TGTGCCAGCAGGGCCGGGAGTTTCGACAATGAGCAGTTCTTC
CASRAGSFDNEQFF
>NA|TRBJ1-1|TRBV6-5|NA
TGTGCCAGCAGTTACTCGGAGGGAGAGAAGGCTGAAGCTTTCTTT
CASSYSEGEKAEAFF
>NA|TRBJ2-1|TRBV7-9|NA
TGTGCCAGCAGCTTAGAGGGGGCCTACAATGAGCAGTTCTTC
CASSLEGAYNEQFF
>TRBD2|TRBJ2-7|TRBV5-6|NA
TGTGCCAGCAGCTTGGGTCTAGCGGGATCCTACGAGCAGTACTTC
CASSLGLAGSYEQYF
>TRBD2|TRBJ2-1|TRBV14|NA
TGTGCCAGCAGCCCCGGGAGGCTCCTAGGGTACAATGAGCAGTTCTTC
CASSPGRLLGYNEQFF
>NA|TRBJ1-5|TRBV27|NA
TGTGCCAGCAGTTTAGGGGCTCGTCAGCCCCAGCATTTT
CASSLGARQPQHF
>TRBD1|TRBJ2-2|TRBV5-1|NA
TGCGCCAGCAGCGCCGGATCAGGGGGGAACACCGGGGAGCTGTTTTTT
CASSAGSGGNTGELFF
>TRBD1|TRBJ1-1|TRBV6-6|NA
TGTGCCAGCAGACAGGGGGGAACTGAAGCTTTCTTT
CASRQGGTEAFF
>TRBD2|TRBJ2-1|TRBV30|NA
TGTGCCTTCCTACCCCTGGCGGGAGTGAGCTCCTACAATGAGCAGTTCTTC
CAFLPLAGVSSYNEQFF
>NA|TRBJ1-1|TRBV6-6|NA
TGTGCCAGCAGTTACGCCACGATGAACACTGAAGCTTTCTTT
CASSYATMNTEAFF
>TRBD2|TRBJ2-1|TRBV27|NA
TGTGCCAGCAGTTTATCCGGGACTAGCGGCTACAATGAGCAGTTCTTC
CASSLSGTSGYNEQFF
>TRBD2|TRBJ2-3|TRBV27|NA
TGTGCCAGCAGTTTCCCCGGGGAAGCGGGAGCCACAGATACGCAGTATTTT
CASSFPGEAGATDTQYF
>NA|TRBJ1-1|TRBV10-3|NA
TGTGCCATCAGTGAGACTCAGGGGATCACTGAAGCTTTCTTT
CAISETQGITEAFF
>TRBD1|TRBJ1-2|TRBV27|NA
TGTGCCAGCAGTGGGGGGACAGGGGCAGGTGGCTACACCTTC
CASSGGTGAGGYTF
>NA|TRBJ2-7|TRBV6-5|once
TGTGCCAGCAGTTGGATAGGGAACTACGAGCAGTACTTC
CASSWIGNYEQYF
>TRBD1|TRBJ1-5|TRBV9|NA
TGTGCCAGCAGCGAGACGGTAGGGGGCCCGAATCAGCCCCAGCATTTT
CASSETVGGPNQPQHF
>TRBD1|TRBJ1-2|TRBV27|NA
TGTGCCAGCAGTTTATCTAGGACAGGGAATCATGGCTACACCTTC
CASSLSRTGNHGYTF
>NA|TRBJ2-4|TRBV9|NA
TGTGCCAGCAGCCCATCGTCCTGGGACATTCAGTACTTC
CASSPSSWDIQYF
>TRBD1|TRBJ2-2|TRBV2|NA
TGTGCCAGCAGAAGACAGGGGGCGAACACCGGGGAGCTGTTTTTT
CASRRQGANTGELFF
>NA|TRBJ2-7|TRBV10-3|NA
TGTGCCATCAGGGGCACAAGCTCCTACGAGCAGTACTTC
CAIRGTSSYEQYF
>TRBD1|TRBJ2-2|TRBV28|NA
TGTGCCAGCAGTTCGGGACAGGGTGAGGGGGAGCTGTTTTTT
CASSSGQGEGELFF
>NA|TRBJ1-5|TRBV19|NA
TGTGCCAGTAGTCCCCTTCCCAATCAGCCCCAGCATTTT
CASSPLPNQPQHF
>NA|TRBJ1-5|TRBV19|once
TGTGCCAGTAATCCGCCGGGGGGGGGCAATCAGCCCCAGCATTTT
CASNPPGGGNQPQHF
>NA|TRBJ1-2|TRBV6-1|NA
TGTGCCAGCAGTGAAACCGACGGAGCTAACTATGGCTACACCTTC
CASSETDGANYGYTF
>NA|TRBJ1-1|TRBV19|NA
TGTGCCAGTAAGATAAGGGCCCCTGGGACTGAAGCTTTCTTT
CASKIRAPGTEAFF
>TRBD1|TRBJ1-3|TRBV6-1|once
TGTGCCAGCAGTAGCGGACAGGGAATCAACACCATATATTTT
CASSSGQGINTIYF
>NA|TRBJ2-5|TRBV5-4|NA
TGTGCCAGCAGAGATGGCCCGAACCCATTTTTAAAAGAGACCCAGTACTTC
CASRDGPNPFLKETQYF
>TRBD2|TRBJ2-1|TRBV2|NA
TGTGCCAGCGGGATCGGTGGTAGCGGGAGGATCTCCTACAATGAGCAGTTCTTC
CASGIGGSGRISYNEQFF
>NA|TRBJ1-1|TRBV5-6|once
TGTGCCAGCAGCTTGGGTATGTGGAAACTGAACACTGAAGCTTTCTTT
CASSLGMWKLNTEAFF